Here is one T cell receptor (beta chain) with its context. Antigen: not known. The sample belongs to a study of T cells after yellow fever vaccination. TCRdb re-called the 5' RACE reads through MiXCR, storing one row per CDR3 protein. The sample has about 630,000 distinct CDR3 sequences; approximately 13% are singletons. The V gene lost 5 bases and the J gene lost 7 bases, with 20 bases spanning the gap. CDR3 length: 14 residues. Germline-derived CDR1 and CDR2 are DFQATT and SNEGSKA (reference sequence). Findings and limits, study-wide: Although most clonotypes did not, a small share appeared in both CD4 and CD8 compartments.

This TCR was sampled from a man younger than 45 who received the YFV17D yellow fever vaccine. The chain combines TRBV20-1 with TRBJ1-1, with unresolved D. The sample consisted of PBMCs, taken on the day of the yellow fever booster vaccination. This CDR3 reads CSAPTVEYPHEAFF. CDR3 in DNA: TGCAGTGCTCCTACTGTAGAGTACCCCCATGAAGCTTTCTTT.